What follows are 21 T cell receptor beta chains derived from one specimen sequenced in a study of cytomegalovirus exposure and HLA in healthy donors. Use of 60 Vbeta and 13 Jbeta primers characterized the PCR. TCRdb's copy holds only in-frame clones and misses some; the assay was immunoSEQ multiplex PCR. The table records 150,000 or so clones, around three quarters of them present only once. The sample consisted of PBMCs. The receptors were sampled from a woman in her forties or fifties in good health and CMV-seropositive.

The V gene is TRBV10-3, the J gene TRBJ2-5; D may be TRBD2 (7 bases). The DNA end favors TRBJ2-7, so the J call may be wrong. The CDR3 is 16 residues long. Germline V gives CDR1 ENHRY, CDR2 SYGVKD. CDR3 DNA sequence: TGTGCCATCAGTGCCCGGGGAGGGGGGACTGGCTACGAGCAGTACTTC. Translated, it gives CAISARGGGTGYEQYF.

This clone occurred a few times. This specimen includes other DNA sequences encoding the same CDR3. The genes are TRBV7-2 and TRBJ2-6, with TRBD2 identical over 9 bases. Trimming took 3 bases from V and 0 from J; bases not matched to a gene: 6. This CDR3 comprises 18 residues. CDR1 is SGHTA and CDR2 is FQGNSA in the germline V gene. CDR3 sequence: CASSFTSGLSSGANVLTF. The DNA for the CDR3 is TGTGCCAGCAGCTTCACTAGCGGGCTGAGCTCTGGGGCCAACGTCCTGACTTTC.

In DNA form, the CDR3 reads TGTGCCTGGAGTGTACGTGGGGGCCCTGAAGCTTTCTTT. Protein: CAWSVRGGPEAFF. V is TRBV30 and J is TRBJ1-1, with D maybe TRBD1 (6 bases). Trimming pared 0 bases from V and 6 bases from J, leaving 11 bases between. The CDR3 is made up of 13 amino acids. Germline CDR1 GTSNPN, CDR2 SVGIG (reference sequence). Full variable domain (outside the CDR3, taken from reference TRBV30 and TRBJ1-1): SQTIHQWPATLVQPVGSPLSLECTVEGTSNPNLYWYRQAAGRGLQLLFYSVGIGQISSEVPQNLSASRPQDRQFILSSKKLLLSDSGFYLCAWSVRGGPEAFFGQGTRLTVV.

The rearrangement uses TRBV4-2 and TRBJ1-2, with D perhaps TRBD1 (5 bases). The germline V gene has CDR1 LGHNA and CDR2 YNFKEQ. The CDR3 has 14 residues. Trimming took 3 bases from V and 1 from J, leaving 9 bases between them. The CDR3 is CASSQEGLNYGYTF. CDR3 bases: TGTGCCAGCAGCCAGGAGGGACTTAACTATGGCTACACCTTC.

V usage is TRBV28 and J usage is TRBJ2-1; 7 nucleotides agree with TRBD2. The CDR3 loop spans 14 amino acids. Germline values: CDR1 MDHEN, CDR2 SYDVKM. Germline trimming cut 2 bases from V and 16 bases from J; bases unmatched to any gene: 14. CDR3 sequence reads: CASSLVTTSSGAFF. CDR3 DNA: TGTGCCAGCAGTTTAGTAACCACTTCTAGCGGCGCATTCTTC.

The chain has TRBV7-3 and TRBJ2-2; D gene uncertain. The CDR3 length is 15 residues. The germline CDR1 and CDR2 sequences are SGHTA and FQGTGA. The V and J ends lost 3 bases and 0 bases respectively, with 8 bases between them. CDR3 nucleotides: TGTGCCAGCAGCTTGGGCAGCTCGAACACCGGGGAGCTGTTTTTT. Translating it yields CASSLGSSNTGELFF.

CDR3 in amino acids: CAWSAPQGAGQPQHF. The CDR3 DNA sequence: TGTGCCTGGAGTGCCCCCCAAGGGGCAGGGCAGCCCCAGCATTTT. The chain carries TRBV30 and TRBJ1-5; tentative D call: TRBD1 (5 bases). Looked up from germline, CDR1 is GTSNPN and CDR2 is SVGIG (reference sequence). The CDR3 covers 15 residues. The V and J ends lost 1 base and 7 bases respectively, with 17 bases between them.

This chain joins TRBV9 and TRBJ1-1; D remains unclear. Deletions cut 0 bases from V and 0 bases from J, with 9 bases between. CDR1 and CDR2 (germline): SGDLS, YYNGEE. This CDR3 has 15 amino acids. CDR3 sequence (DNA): TGTGCCAGCAGCGTAGGAGCACTCCTGAACACTGAAGCTTTCTTT. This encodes CASSVGALLNTEAFF.

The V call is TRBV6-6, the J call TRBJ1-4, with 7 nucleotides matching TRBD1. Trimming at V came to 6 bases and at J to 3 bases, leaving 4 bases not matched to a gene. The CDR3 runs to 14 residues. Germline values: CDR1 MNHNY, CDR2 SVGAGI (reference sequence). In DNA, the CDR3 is TGTGCCAGCAGCCCCGGGACAGCTAATGAAAAACTGTTTTTT. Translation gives CASSPGTANEKLFF.

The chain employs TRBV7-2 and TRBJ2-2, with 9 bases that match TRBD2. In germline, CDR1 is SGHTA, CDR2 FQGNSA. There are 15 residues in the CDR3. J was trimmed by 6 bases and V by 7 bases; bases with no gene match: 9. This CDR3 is CASTRGAGGPGELFF. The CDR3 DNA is TGTGCCAGCACCAGGGGGGCGGGGGGGCCCGGGGAGCTGTTTTTT.

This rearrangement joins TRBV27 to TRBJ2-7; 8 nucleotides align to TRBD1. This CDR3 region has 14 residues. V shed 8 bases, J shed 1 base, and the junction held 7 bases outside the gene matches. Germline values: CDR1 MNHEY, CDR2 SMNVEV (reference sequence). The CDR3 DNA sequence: TGTGCCAGCTCATCCTGGACAGGGTCCTACGAGCAGTACTTC. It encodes CASSSWTGSYEQYF.

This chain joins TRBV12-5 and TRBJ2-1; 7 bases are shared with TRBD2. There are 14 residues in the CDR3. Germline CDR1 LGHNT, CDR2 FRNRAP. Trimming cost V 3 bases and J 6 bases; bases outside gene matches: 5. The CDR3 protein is CASGFSRGFNEQFF. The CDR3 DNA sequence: TGTGCTAGTGGTTTCTCGCGGGGGTTCAATGAGCAGTTCTTC.

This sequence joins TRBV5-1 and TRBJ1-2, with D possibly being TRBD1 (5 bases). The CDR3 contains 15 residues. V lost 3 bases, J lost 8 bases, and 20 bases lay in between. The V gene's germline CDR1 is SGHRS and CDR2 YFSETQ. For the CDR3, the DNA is TGCGCCAGCAGCTCCGGGGGGACCGGGTTAGGCGGCTACACCTTC. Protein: CASSSGGTGLGGYTF.

CDR3 loop: CASSQELPYNSPLHF. The CDR3 nucleotides read TGCGCCAGCAGCCAAGAGCTACCCTATAATTCACCCCTCCACTTT. V is TRBV4-3 and J is TRBJ1-6; D unclear. Germline V gives CDR1 LGHNA, CDR2 YSLEER. Trimming removed 0 bases from V and 2 bases from J, with 5 bases in between. The CDR3 is 15 residues long.

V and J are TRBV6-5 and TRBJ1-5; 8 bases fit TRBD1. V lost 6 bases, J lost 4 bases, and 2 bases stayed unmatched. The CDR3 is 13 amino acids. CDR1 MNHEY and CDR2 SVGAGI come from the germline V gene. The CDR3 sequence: CASRDRVNQPQHF. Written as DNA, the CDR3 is TGTGCCAGCAGGGACAGGGTGAATCAGCCCCAGCATTTT.

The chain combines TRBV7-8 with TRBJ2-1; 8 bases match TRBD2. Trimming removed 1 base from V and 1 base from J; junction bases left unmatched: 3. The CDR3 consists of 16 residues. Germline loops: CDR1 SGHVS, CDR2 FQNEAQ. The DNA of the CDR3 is TGTGCCAGCAGCTTAGTGAGCGGGAGTTCCTACAATGAGCAGTTCTTC. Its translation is CASSLVSGSSYNEQFF.

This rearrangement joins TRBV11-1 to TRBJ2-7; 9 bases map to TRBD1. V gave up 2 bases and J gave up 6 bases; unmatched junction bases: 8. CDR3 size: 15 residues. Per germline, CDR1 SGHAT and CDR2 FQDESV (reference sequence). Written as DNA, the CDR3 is TGTGCCAGCAGCTTACCAGACAGGGGGTGGCCCGAGCAGTACTTC. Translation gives CASSLPDRGWPEQYF.

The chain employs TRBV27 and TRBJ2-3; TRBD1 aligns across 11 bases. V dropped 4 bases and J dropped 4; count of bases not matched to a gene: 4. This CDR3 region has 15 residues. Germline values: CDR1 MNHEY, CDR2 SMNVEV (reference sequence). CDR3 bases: TGTGCCAGCAGTTGGACAGGGGGCATCGCAGATACGCAGTATTTT. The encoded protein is CASSWTGGIADTQYF.

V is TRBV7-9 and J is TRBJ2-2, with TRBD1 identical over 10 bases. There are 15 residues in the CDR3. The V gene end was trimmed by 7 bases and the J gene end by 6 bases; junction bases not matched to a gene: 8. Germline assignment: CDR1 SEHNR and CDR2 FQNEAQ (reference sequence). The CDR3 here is CASTKQTGGSGELFF. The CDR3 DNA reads TGTGCCAGCACAAAACAGACAGGGGGCTCCGGGGAGCTGTTTTTT.

CDR3 DNA sequence: TGTGCCAGTAAGGACAGGGGGAGGAGTGGATACTACGAGCAGTACTTC. It yields the protein CASKDRGRSGYYEQYF. The gene calls are TRBV28 and TRBJ2-7; 10 bases are a match to TRBD1. This CDR3 has 16 amino acids. Per germline, CDR1 MDHEN and CDR2 SYDVKM. The junction had 14 bases not matched to a gene; V was cut back by 9 bases and J by 3 bases.

The CDR3 DNA is TGTGCCAGCATCTGTTCCACAGATACGCAGTATTTT. Amino acid sequence: CASICSTDTQYF. The chain joins TRBV2 to TRBJ2-3, with D unresolved. V dropped 7 bases and J dropped 2 bases, with 7 bases sitting between them. CDR1 and CDR2 (germline): SNHLY, FYNNEI. The CDR3 is made up of 12 amino acids.